Below are 22 T cell receptor beta chains sequenced from a single sample in a study of cytomegalovirus exposure and HLA in healthy donors. The PCR was carried out with 60 Vbeta primers and 13 Jbeta primers. Measured with immunoSEQ multiplex PCR; TCRdb has only the in-frame clones, and not every one. The repertoire holds 65,000 to 90,000 clones, with around 70% as singletons. The sequenced material came from PBMCs. These receptors all stem from a woman aged 35 to 49 in good health and CMV-seropositive.

The chain joins TRBV28 to TRBJ2-7; the D is unclear. Germline lookup yields CDR1 MDHEN and CDR2 SYDVKM. Trimming removed 7 bases from V and 6 bases from J, with 10 bases in between. This CDR3 comprises 11 residues. The DNA for the CDR3 is TGTGCCAGCATGGCTCTTCGCGAGCAGTACTTC. Protein product: CASMALREQYF.

J is TRBJ1-3 and V is TRBV5-8; 8 bases map to TRBD1. The CDR3 runs to 15 residues. The germline V gene has CDR1 SGHTS and CDR2 YDEGEE. Trimming cost V 4 bases and J 7 bases; bases outside gene matches: 10. The CDR3 DNA reads TGTGCCAGCAGCGCACCGGGACAGGCCGCGAACACCATATATTTT. Translation: CASSAPGQAANTIYF.

The chain has TRBV9 and TRBJ2-2, with D perhaps TRBD2 (6 bases). Germline V lookup: CDR1 SGDLS, CDR2 YYNGEE. The CDR3 is made up of 18 amino acids. The germline V and J ends were trimmed by 5 bases and 4 bases, with 24 bases remaining between them. The CDR3 nucleotides read TGTGCCAGCAGTTTTCTCCGGGACTCCCGGGACCTCACCGGGGAGCTGTTTTTT. Translating gives CASSFLRDSRDLTGELFF.

This clone has a handful of counts. The chain links TRBV27 to TRBJ2-5, with D unresolved. The CDR3 loop spans 17 amino acids. V was cut by 8 bases and J by 3 bases, with 25 bases left in between. Germline V CDR1 and CDR2: MNHEY, SMNVEV (reference sequence). CDR3 bases: TGTGCCAGCCCTCCCATCGCCGTCGTTTCGGTGGAAGAGACCCAGTACTTC. The encoded protein is CASPPIAVVSVEETQYF.

This clone was recorded once. The V call is TRBV4-3, the J call TRBJ1-5; TRBD1 is a possible D gene (6 bases). This CDR3 has 13 residues. The germline V gene encodes CDR1 LGHNA and CDR2 YSLEER. Trimming stripped 3 bases from V and 4 bases from J, with 7 bases between. CDR3 sequence reads: CASSQDRNQPQHF. Here the CDR3 DNA reads TGCGCCAGCAGCCAGGACAGAAATCAGCCCCAGCATTTT.

This clone occurred once. The DNA for the CDR3 is TGTGCCAGTAGCATACAAGGGAGAAAGATGAACACTGAAGCTTTCTTT. Translating gives CASSIQGRKMNTEAFF. The chain combines TRBV19 with TRBJ1-1, with no clear D. The CDR3 runs to 16 residues. Germline V gene data show CDR1 as LNHDA and CDR2 as SQIVND (reference sequence). V was cut by 6 bases and J by 0 bases, with 17 bases left in between.

V usage is TRBV23-1 and J usage is TRBJ2-7, with 8 bases that match TRBD1. TRBV23-1 is an ORF, with its function uncertain. The ends lost 4 bases at V and 1 base at J; junction bases unmatched: 9. This CDR3 has 16 amino acids. The CDR3 bases are TGCGCCAGCAGTCGGTCGTTGAGGGACAGGTCCTACGAGCAGTACTTC. Its translation is CASSRSLRDRSYEQYF.

The genes are TRBV10-1 and TRBJ2-1; D gene ambiguous. This CDR3 is 15 amino acids long. Germline CDR1 is WNHNN and CDR2 is SYGVQD (reference sequence). Between the trimmed V and J ends, which lost 3 bases and 0 bases, there was a span of 9 bases. This CDR3 is CASSDARYSYNEQFF. CDR3 bases: TGCGCCAGCAGTGATGCCAGGTACTCCTACAATGAGCAGTTCTTC.

This chain links TRBV4-3 with TRBJ2-7; D ambiguous. This CDR3 has 13 amino acids. V gave up 0 bases and J gave up 2 bases, with 5 bases separating them. Germline V gene lookup returns CDR1 LGHNA and CDR2 YSLEER. CDR3 coding DNA: TGCGCCAGCAGCCAAGAAACTACCTACGAGCAGTACTTC. As protein: CASSQETTYEQYF.

This clone showed up just a few times. The V and J genes are TRBV28 and TRBJ2-7; the D gene is possibly TRBD2 (5 bases). The CDR3 contains 12 residues. V was trimmed by 3 bases and J by 7 bases, leaving 10 bases between them. In germline, CDR1 is MDHEN, CDR2 SYDVKM. The CDR3 coding sequence is TGTGCCAGCAGTTTCGGGGTAGGGGAGCAGTACTTC. Its translation: CASSFGVGEQYF. Variable domain in full (rest from reference TRBV28 and TRBJ2-7): DVKVTQSSRYLVKRTGEKVFLECVQDMDHENMFWYRQDPGLGLRLIYFSYDVKMKEKGDIPEGYSVSREKKERFSLILESASTNQTSMYLCASSFGVGEQYFGPGTRLTVT.

This chain links TRBV6-5 with TRBJ1-6; 8 nucleotides match TRBD1. Germline V CDR1 and CDR2: MNHEY, SVGAGI. The J segment lost 7 bases and the V segment lost 2 bases, leaving 7 bases of the junction unmatched. The CDR3 totals 16 residues. CDR3 protein: CASSYPRTGLNSPLHF. The CDR3 DNA follows: TGTGCCAGCAGTTACCCCAGGACAGGGCTGAATTCACCCCTCCACTTT.

This sequence joins TRBV29-1 and TRBJ1-1; no reliable D call. CDR1 and CDR2 (germline): SQVTM, ANQGSEA. The CDR3 covers 13 residues. Trimming took 6 bases from V and 4 from J, leaving 15 bases between them. CDR3 sequence: CSVRLRLGTEAFF. The CDR3 DNA is TGCAGCGTCCGACTGCGCTTGGGCACTGAAGCTTTCTTT.

This clone occurred a few times. The chain carries TRBV5-1 and TRBJ2-3; D not resolved. Trimming took 0 bases from V and 6 from J, leaving 5 bases between them. The CDR3 is made up of 12 amino acids. CDR1 is SGHRS, CDR2 YFSETQ, per germline. CDR3 loop: CASSLAADTQYF. CDR3 DNA: TGCGCCAGCAGCTTGGCCGCGGATACGCAGTATTTT.

This chain joins TRBV4-1 and TRBJ2-7, with a possible D match to TRBD1 (6 bases). Looked up from germline, CDR1 is MGHRA and CDR2 is YSYEKL. V was trimmed by 4 bases and J by 1 base, leaving 20 bases between them. This CDR3 comprises 17 residues. CDR3 in DNA: TGCGCCAGCAGCCCCATTACAGGGCCTAGTCTGTCCTACGAGCAGTACGTC. Translated: CASSPITGPSLSYEQYV.

The chain combines TRBV5-1 with TRBJ2-5, with a possible D match to TRBD1 (5 bases). This CDR3 is built from 13 residues. CDR1 and CDR2 (germline): SGHRS, YFSETQ. V lost 2 bases and J 3 bases, leaving 8 bases between the germline ends. The CDR3 DNA follows: TGCGCCAGCAGCTTAGACAGCGAAGAGACCCAGTACTTC. Translation: CASSLDSEETQYF.

The CDR3 here is CASSLTGTGWETQYF. DNA for the CDR3: TGTGCCAGCAGCTTAACAGGGACAGGGTGGGAGACCCAGTACTTC. This rearrangement joins TRBV7-3 to TRBJ2-5; 9 bases agree with TRBD1. J lost 5 bases, V lost 0 bases, and 4 bases had no gene match. This CDR3 has 15 residues. Germline V lookup: CDR1 SGHTA, CDR2 FQGTGA. The complete variable domain, with remaining parts taken from reference TRBV7-3 and TRBJ2-5, reads GAGVSQTPSNKVTEKGKYVELRCDPISGHTALYWYRQSLGQGPEFLIYFQGTGAADDSGLPNDRFFAVRPEGSVSTLKIQRTERGDSAVYLCASSLTGTGWETQYFGPGTRLLVL.

The table lists this clone with a few counts. The rearrangement joins TRBV11-2 to TRBJ1-1; D is ambiguous. Germline V gene lookup returns CDR1 SGHAT and CDR2 FQNNGV. V was clipped by 2 bases and J by 1 base, with 8 bases between them. This CDR3 region has 14 residues. CDR3 in amino acids: CASSLFHGNTEAFF. CDR3 nucleotide sequence: TGTGCCAGCAGCTTATTTCACGGGAACACTGAAGCTTTCTTT. The whole variable domain, remainder taken from reference TRBV11-2 and TRBJ1-1, is EAGVAQSPRYKIIEKRQSVAFWCNPISGHATLYWYQQILGQGPKLLIQFQNNGVVDDSQLPKDRFSAERLKGVDSTLKIQPAKLEDSAVYLCASSLFHGNTEAFFGQGTRLTVV.

The chain links TRBV5-1 to TRBJ2-2; TRBD2 matches at 11 bases. CDR3 size: 15 residues. Germline-derived CDR1 and CDR2 are SGHRS and YFSETQ. J was trimmed by 4 bases and V by 1 base; bases with no gene match: 0. The CDR3 nucleotides are TGCGCCAGCAGCTTGACTAGCGGGGGCACCGGGGAGCTGTTTTTT. This codes for CASSLTSGGTGELFF.

This clone was counted only a few times. The chain employs TRBV9 and TRBJ2-5; no clear D gene. Looked up from germline, CDR1 is SGDLS and CDR2 is YYNGEE. This CDR3 comprises 13 residues. The ends were cut back, 0 bases at V and 4 bases at J, with 7 bases in the middle. Here the CDR3 reads CASSVGLGETQYF. In DNA, the CDR3 is TGTGCCAGCAGCGTAGGCCTAGGAGAGACCCAGTACTTC.

The rearrangement uses TRBV7-2 and TRBJ2-4; 11 bases line up with TRBD2. V lost 6 bases to trimming and J lost 7 bases; unmatched junction nucleotides: 5. The CDR3 covers 14 residues. Per the germline V gene, CDR1 is SGHTA and CDR2 is FQGNSA. In nucleotides, the CDR3 is TGTGCCAGCAGTATAGCGGGAGGGCGGAACATTCAGTACTTC. This gives the protein CASSIAGGRNIQYF.

This clone has only one observation. The rearrangement joins TRBV5-8 to TRBJ2-1; 10 nucleotides match TRBD2. The CDR3 sequence is 14 residues long. V gave up 7 bases and J gave up 3 bases; unmatched junction bases: 4. Germline V gene sequence: CDR1 SGHTS, CDR2 YDEGEE. This CDR3 is CASATSGYYNEQFF. The CDR3 DNA sequence: TGTGCCAGCGCGACTAGCGGGTACTACAATGAGCAGTTCTTC. Looking up the rest from reference TRBV5-8 and TRBJ2-1 gives the full variable domain: EAGVTQSPTHLIKTRGQQATLRCSPISGHTSVYWYQQALGLGLQFLLWYDEGEERNRGNFPPRFSGRQFPNYSSELNVNALELEDSALYLCASATSGYYNEQFFGPGTRLTVL.

This chain links TRBV4-3 with TRBJ2-3; D is possibly TRBD2 (5 bases). The CDR3 consists of 16 residues. V was clipped by 4 bases and J by 1 base, with 15 bases between them. Germline CDR1 is LGHNA and CDR2 is YSLEER. For the CDR3, the DNA is TGCGCCAGCAGCCCTCAGACTATTCCGGGCACAGATACGCAGTATTTT. Protein sequence: CASSPQTIPGTDTQYF.